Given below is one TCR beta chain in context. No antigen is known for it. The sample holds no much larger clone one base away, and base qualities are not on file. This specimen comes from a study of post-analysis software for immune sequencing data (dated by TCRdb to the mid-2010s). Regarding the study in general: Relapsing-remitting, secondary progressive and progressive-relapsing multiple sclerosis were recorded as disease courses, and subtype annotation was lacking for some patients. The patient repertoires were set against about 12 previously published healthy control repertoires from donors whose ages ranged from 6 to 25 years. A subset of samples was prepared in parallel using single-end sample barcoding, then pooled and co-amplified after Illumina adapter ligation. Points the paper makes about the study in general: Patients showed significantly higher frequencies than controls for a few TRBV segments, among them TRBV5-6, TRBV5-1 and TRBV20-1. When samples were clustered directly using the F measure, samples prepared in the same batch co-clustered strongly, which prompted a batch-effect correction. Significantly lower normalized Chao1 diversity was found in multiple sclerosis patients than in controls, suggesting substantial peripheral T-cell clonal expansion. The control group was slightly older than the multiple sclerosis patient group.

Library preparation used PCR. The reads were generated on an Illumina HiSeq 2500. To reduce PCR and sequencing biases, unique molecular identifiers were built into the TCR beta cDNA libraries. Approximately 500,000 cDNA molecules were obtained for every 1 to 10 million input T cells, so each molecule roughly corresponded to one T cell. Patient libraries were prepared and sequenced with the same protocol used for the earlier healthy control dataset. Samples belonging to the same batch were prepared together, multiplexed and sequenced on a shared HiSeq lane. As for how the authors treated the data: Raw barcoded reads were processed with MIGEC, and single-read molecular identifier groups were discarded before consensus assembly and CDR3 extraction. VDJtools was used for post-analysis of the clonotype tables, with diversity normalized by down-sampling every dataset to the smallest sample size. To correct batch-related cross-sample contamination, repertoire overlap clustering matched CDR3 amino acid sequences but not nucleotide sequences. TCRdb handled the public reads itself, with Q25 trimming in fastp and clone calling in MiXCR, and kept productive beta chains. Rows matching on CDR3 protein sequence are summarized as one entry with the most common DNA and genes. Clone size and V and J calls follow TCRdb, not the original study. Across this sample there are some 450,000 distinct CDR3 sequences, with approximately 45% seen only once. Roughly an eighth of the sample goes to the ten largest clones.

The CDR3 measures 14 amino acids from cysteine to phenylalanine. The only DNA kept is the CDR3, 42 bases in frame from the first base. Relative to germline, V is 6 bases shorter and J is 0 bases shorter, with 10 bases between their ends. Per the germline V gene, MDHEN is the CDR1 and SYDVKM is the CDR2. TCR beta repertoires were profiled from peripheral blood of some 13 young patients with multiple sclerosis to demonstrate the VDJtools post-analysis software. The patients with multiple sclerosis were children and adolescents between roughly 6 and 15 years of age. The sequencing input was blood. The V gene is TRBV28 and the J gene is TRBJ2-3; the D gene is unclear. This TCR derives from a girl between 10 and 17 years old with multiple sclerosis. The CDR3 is CASRDIPSTDTQYF. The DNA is TGTGCCAGCAGGGATATACCTAGCACAGATACGCAGTATTTT.